The rows below give T cell receptor beta chains drawn from one sample of a study of multiple sclerosis patients with progressive multifocal leukoencephalopathy. Sequencing used immunoSEQ multiplex PCR; TCRdb keeps in-frame clones, though not all of them. The sample lists tens of thousands of clones, more than 80% occurring once. The starting material was PBMCs, obtained from a patient treated with natalizumab. The receptors stem from a woman in her twenties or thirties with progressive multifocal leukoencephalopathy. Both conserved end residues are part of each CDR3. A D gene is named only where the DNA matches it firmly. Clone size is given for some rows only: seen once, a few or many times, or a class if the clone is expanded.

abundance,v_gene,j_gene,d_gene,CDR3nt,CDR3aa
few,TRBV11-2,TRBJ2-5,TRBD2,TGTGCCAGCAGCCCTACTAGCGGGAGCGGGGGGACCCAGTACTTC,CASSPTSGSGGTQYF
once,TRBV6-5,TRBJ1-3,-,TGTGCCAGCAGTTACGGTACAGGGCTTGGAGGAAACACCATATATTTT,CASSYGTGLGGNTIYF
-,TRBV9,TRBJ2-3,TRBD2,TGTGCCAGCAGCGTAGGGACTAGCGCCACAGATACGCAGTATTTT,CASSVGTSATDTQYF
-,TRBV2,TRBJ2-7,-,TGTGCCAGCAGAATTACAGGGAGCTCCTACGAGCAGTACTTC,CASRITGSSYEQYF
-,TRBV7-2,TRBJ2-1,TRBD2,TGTGCCAGCAGCTTTGCTAGCGGGAGTGGTAATGAGCAGTTCTTC,CASSFASGSGNEQFF
-,TRBV11-2,TRBJ2-1,-,TGTGCCAGCAGCTTCCTTTGGGGGAGTGGTGATGAGCAGTTCTTC,CASSFLWGSGDEQFF
-,TRBV5-1,TRBJ1-5,-,TGCGCCAGCAGCGAGGGTTATAGCAATCAGCCCCAGCATTTT,CASSEGYSNQPQHF
-,TRBV6-4,TRBJ2-1,TRBD2,TGTGCCAGCAGTGAATCGAGCGGGAATAATGGGGAGCAGTTCTTC,CASSESSGNNGEQFF
-,TRBV6-1,TRBJ1-1,TRBD1,TGTGCCAGCAGGGCCCGACAGGGGCTTTACACTGAAGCTTTCTTT,CASRARQGLYTEAFF
-,TRBV7-2,TRBJ1-2,-,TGTGCCAGCAGCTCCGGGCCTCTTTATGGCTACACCTTC,CASSSGPLYGYTF
-,TRBV7-2,TRBJ1-5,TRBD1,TGTGCCAGCGGGAGGGACAGGGGTTGGAATCAGCCCCAGCATTTT,CASGRDRGWNQPQHF
once,TRBV7-6,TRBJ2-7,TRBD1,TGTGCCAGCAGCCCACAGGGGAACTACGAGCAGTACTTC,CASSPQGNYEQYF
-,TRBV27,TRBJ2-1,TRBD2,TGTGCCAGCAGTTTAGGACTAGCGGGGGGGACCGGTGAGCAGTTCTTC,CASSLGLAGGTGEQFF
-,TRBV9,TRBJ1-1,-,TGTGCCAGCAGCTCTTTTGGGGGAGGAACTGAAGCTTTCTTT,CASSSFGGGTEAFF
-,TRBV6-1,TRBJ2-3,-,TGTGCCAGCAGTGAATATGGTCAGCGGACTAGCACAGATACGCAGTATTTT,CASSEYGQRTSTDTQYF
-,TRBV5-1,TRBJ2-1,-,TGCGCCAGCAGCTTTGGGACGCGTTACAATGAGCAGTTCTTC,CASSFGTRYNEQFF
-,TRBV6-1,TRBJ2-4,-,TGTGCCAGCAGTGAAGGAAGACGGGCCGCGTACTTC,CASSEGRRAAYF
-,TRBV28,TRBJ1-5,-,TGTGCCAGCAGTCCCCGCCGGGACAATCAGCCCCAGCATTTT,CASSPRRDNQPQHF
-,TRBV7-8,TRBJ2-2,TRBD1,TGTGCCAGCAGCACCCGGACAGGGGTTAACACCGGGGAGCTGTTTTTT,CASSTRTGVNTGELFF
-,TRBV6-5,TRBJ2-5,TRBD1,TGTGCCAGCAGTACAGGGGGAGAGACCCAGTACTTC,CASSTGGETQYF
-,TRBV2,TRBJ2-7,-,TGTGCCAGCAGAGGAGACAAACGCGAGCAGTACTTC,CASRGDKREQYF
once,TRBV20-1,TRBJ2-2,-,TGCAGTGCTAGAGGAGACTACGGGCTGTTTTTT,CSARGDYGLFF
few,TRBV6-5,TRBJ1-3,-,TGTGCCAGCAGTTACGCATCCGGGACCCGGGTGGGCACCATATATTTT,CASSYASGTRVGTIYF
-,TRBV5-1,TRBJ2-7,TRBD1,TGCGCCAGCAGCCTGACAGGGGGCGCTTCGCACGAGCAGTACTTC,CASSLTGGASHEQYF
-,TRBV5-5,TRBJ1-1,-,TGTGCCAGCAGCCTAAACACATCGAACACTGAAGCTTTCTTT,CASSLNTSNTEAFF